The 25 T cell receptor beta chains below were found in one sample sequenced in a study of blood T cell repertoires in COVID-19. Repertoires were generated with immunoSEQ multiplex PCR, while TCRdb's copy carries only in-frame clones and drops some. The sample yields 150,000 to 200,000 clones, around 80% seen once. Material: peripheral blood. The receptors come from a woman older than 75 with acute or convalescent COVID-19.

This clone was picked up one time. This chain links TRBV6-5 with TRBJ1-1; D is undetermined. The germline V and J ends were trimmed by 7 bases and 5 bases, with 8 bases remaining between them. The CDR3 is 11 amino acids. Germline V gene lookup returns CDR1 MNHEY and CDR2 SVGAGI. This chain's CDR3 is CASTSFTEAFF. The DNA of the CDR3 is TGTGCCAGCACCAGTTTTACTGAAGCTTTCTTT.

The chain couples TRBV18 to TRBJ1-4, with D tentatively TRBD1 (6 bases). The CDR3 is 16 residues long. Germline lookup yields CDR1 KGHSH and CDR2 LQKENI. V lost 4 bases, J lost 8 bases, and 20 bases lay in between. In nucleotides, the CDR3 is TGTGCCAGCTCACACGAGAAAACAGGGAGAGGGGAAAAACTGTTTTTT. Amino acid sequence: CASSHEKTGRGEKLFF.

The chain uses TRBV6-5 and TRBJ2-7, with D maybe TRBD2 (7 bases). Per germline, CDR1 MNHEY and CDR2 SVGAGI. CDR3 length: 15 residues. V lost 2 bases, J lost 4 bases, and 15 bases lay in between. The CDR3 bases are TGTGCCAGCAGTTACGAGGGGGGGCGTCCGTACGAGCAGTACTTC. This codes for CASSYEGGRPYEQYF.

The chain uses TRBV18 and TRBJ1-1, with 8 bases identical to TRBD1. Trimming cost V 3 bases and J 0 bases; bases outside gene matches: 6. Per the germline V gene, CDR1 is KGHSH and CDR2 is LQKENI. This CDR3 has 16 residues. The chain's CDR3 is CASSPEDRVMNTEAFF. As DNA, the CDR3 is TGTGCCAGCTCACCCGAGGACAGGGTTATGAACACTGAAGCTTTCTTT.

The V call is TRBV12-5, the J call TRBJ2-2; 7 nucleotides line up with TRBD2. This CDR3 has 16 amino acids. Trimming cost V 2 bases and J 0 bases; bases outside gene matches: 3. Germline V gene lookup returns CDR1 LGHNT and CDR2 FRNRAP. Written as DNA, the CDR3 is TGTGCTAGTGGTTTGTGGGGGGGGACGAACACCGGGGAGCTGTTTTTT. It encodes CASGLWGGTNTGELFF.

V and J are TRBV7-2 and TRBJ1-2; perhaps TRBD1 as D (5 bases). Trimming shortened V by 4 bases and J by 0 bases, and 12 bases separated the two germline ends. Germline V gene sequence: CDR1 SGHTA, CDR2 FQGNSA. The CDR3 is 15 amino acids. The CDR3 region has the DNA TGTGCCAGCAGCTCCGCAGGGCCCGCTAACTATGGCTACACCTTC. It specifies CASSSAGPANYGYTF.

V gene TRBV7-2 combines with J gene TRBJ2-5, with TRBD2 identical over 9 bases. Germline CDR1 and CDR2: SGHTA and FQGNSA. V dropped 0 bases and J dropped 7; count of bases not matched to a gene: 12. The CDR3 spans 17 residues. The CDR3 region is CASSLARTTAAGGTQYF. The DNA of the CDR3 is TGTGCCAGCAGCTTAGCCCGGACGACAGCAGCGGGGGGGACCCAGTACTTC.

This clone was detected only once. The gene calls are TRBV4-2 and TRBJ2-5; TRBD2 matches 13 bases. With 2 bases clipped from V and 4 bases from J, the junction kept 4 bases outside the gene matches. This CDR3 has 16 residues. Germline CDR1 is LGHNA and CDR2 is YNFKEQ. The CDR3 nucleotides read TGTGCCAGCAGCCAAACTAGCGGGAGGGCCGGAGAGACCCAGTACTTC. Protein sequence: CASSQTSGRAGETQYF.

This clone showed up just once. V gene TRBV18 combines with J gene TRBJ1-2; the match to TRBD1 covers 7 bases. V shed 1 base, J shed 3 bases, and the junction held 2 bases outside the gene matches. There are 14 residues in the CDR3. Germline V gives CDR1 KGHSH, CDR2 LQKENI. As DNA, the CDR3 is TGTGCCAGCTCACCACAAGGGACAGACTATGGCTACACCTTC. Translating gives CASSPQGTDYGYTF.

This clone was detected only once. The chain has TRBV7-9 and TRBJ1-1; 7 bases line up with TRBD1. Germline V lookup: CDR1 SEHNR, CDR2 FQNEAQ (reference sequence). Unmatched junction bases numbered 3, after V lost 5 bases and J lost 0 bases. The CDR3 is 14 amino acids. CDR3 sequence: CASSPGQVNTEAFF. The CDR3 nucleotides are TGTGCCAGCAGCCCCGGACAGGTGAACACTGAAGCTTTCTTT.

The chain carries TRBV10-3 and TRBJ1-3; D call uncertain. This CDR3 spans 17 amino acids. V was clipped by 3 bases and J by 0 bases, with 15 bases between them. Germline V gene data show CDR1 as ENHRY and CDR2 as SYGVKD. The chain's CDR3 is CAISETELLNSGNTIYF. The CDR3 DNA sequence: TGTGCCATCAGTGAAACCGAACTCCTTAACTCTGGAAACACCATATATTTT.

The chain carries TRBV7-2 and TRBJ2-1; TRBD2 matches at 7 bases. Germline CDR1 reads SGHTA; CDR2 reads FQGNSA. V lost 3 bases to trimming and J lost 4 bases; unmatched junction nucleotides: 6. This CDR3 has 15 residues. The CDR3, as DNA: TGTGCCAGCAGCTTTCGGGGACTATTTTACAATGAGCAGTTCTTC. Residues: CASSFRGLFYNEQFF.

The chain employs TRBV5-6 and TRBJ2-5; TRBD1 might be the D (6 bases). V was trimmed by 3 bases and J by 5 bases, leaving 20 bases between them. CDR3 length equals 16 residues. Germline CDR1 SGHDT, CDR2 YYEEEE. CDR3 in amino acids: CASSSGTTGMWETQYF. In DNA form, the CDR3 reads TGTGCCAGCAGCTCAGGAACCACAGGGATGTGGGAGACCCAGTACTTC.

J is TRBJ2-2 and V is TRBV21-1; TRBD2, the table's D call, lacks a check against the DNA. TRBV21-1 is annotated as a pseudogene. The CDR3 extends over 17 amino acids. The CDR3 sequence: CASSLYLAGDITGELFF. The CDR3 DNA follows: TGTGCCAGCAGCCTATACCTAGCGGGGGATATCACCGGGGAGCTGTTTTTT.

This clone occurred once. This rearrangement joins TRBV3-1 (or the pseudogene TRBV3-2) to TRBJ2-5; 14 bases are shared with TRBD2. The CDR3 spans 16 residues. V lost 3 bases, J lost 4 bases, and 4 bases stayed unmatched. In germline, CDR1 is LGHDT, CDR2 YNNKEL (reference sequence). This CDR3 is CASSQGGLAGAETQYF. CDR3 nucleotides: TGTGCCAGCAGCCAGGGGGGACTAGCGGGGGCAGAGACCCAGTACTTC.

The rearrangement uses TRBV30 and TRBJ1-5; tentative D call: TRBD1 (5 bases). Germline V gene lookup returns CDR1 GTSNPN and CDR2 SVGIG (reference sequence). The CDR3 loop spans 13 amino acids. Trimming shortened V by 2 bases and J by 4 bases, and 9 bases separated the two germline ends. The CDR3 region is CAWSTQGNQPQHF. The CDR3 DNA reads TGTGCCTGGAGTACCCAGGGTAATCAGCCCCAGCATTTT.

The chain couples TRBV5-1 to TRBJ2-1; TRBD1 might be the D (6 bases). The CDR3 spans 15 residues. CDR1 and CDR2 from the germline V gene are SGHRS and YFSETQ. V lost 4 bases and J 4 bases, leaving 15 bases between the germline ends. The CDR3 DNA follows: TGCGCCAGCAGCATCGAGGACAGTCGGTACAATGAGCAGTTCTTC. Translated: CASSIEDSRYNEQFF.

This clone occurred once. This rearrangement joins TRBV6-6 to TRBJ2-6; D remains ambiguous. This CDR3 is 15 amino acids long. With 2 bases removed from V and 2 bases from J, the gap between germline ends came to 7 bases. Germline CDR1 MNHNY, CDR2 SVGAGI (reference sequence). CDR3 coding DNA: TGTGCCAGCAGTTACACTACGACTGGGGCCAACGTCCTGACTTTC. Encoded protein: CASSYTTTGANVLTF.

This chain joins TRBV10-3 and TRBJ2-7, with D perhaps matching TRBD1 (6 bases). The ends were cut back, 0 bases at V and 0 bases at J, with 9 bases in the middle. Germline V gene sequence: CDR1 ENHRY, CDR2 SYGVKD. CDR3 length: 15 amino acids. The CDR3 loop reads CAISESRTVSYEQYF. The CDR3 DNA sequence: TGTGCCATCAGTGAGTCGAGGACAGTCTCCTACGAGCAGTACTTC.

The chain employs TRBV7-9 and TRBJ1-2, with unresolved D. V lost 1 base and J lost 6, with 12 bases in between. The germline gives CDR1 SEHNR, CDR2 FQNEAQ (reference sequence). There are 14 residues in the CDR3. CDR3 nucleotide sequence: TGTGCCAGCAGCTTAGGTTGGCCAACAGATGGCTACACCTTC. It is translated as CASSLGWPTDGYTF.

The DNA of the CDR3 is TGTGCCAGCAGCTCACGGACAGGGGGAGAGGGCTACACCTTC. It is translated as CASSSRTGGEGYTF. The chain recombines TRBV7-2 with TRBJ1-2, with 10 bases matching TRBD1. The CDR3 is 14 residues long. The trim removed 4 bases at V and 8 bases at J, leaving 7 bases unmatched. Looked up from germline, CDR1 is SGHTA and CDR2 is FQGNSA.

The chain carries TRBV2 and TRBJ2-5, with D maybe TRBD2 (7 bases). Germline V CDR1 and CDR2: SNHLY, FYNNEI. There are 14 residues in the CDR3. V shed 7 bases and J shed 4 bases, with 16 bases lying between them. Written as DNA, the CDR3 is TGTGCCAGCAACCGGGGGGCCCCCTCAGAGACCCAGTACTTC. It codes for CASNRGAPSETQYF.

The chain carries TRBV7-3 and TRBJ1-5; 9 nucleotides line up with TRBD1. J gave up 0 bases and V 3 bases, and 15 bases lay outside the gene matches. In germline, CDR1 is SGHTA, CDR2 FQGTGA. The CDR3 runs 20 residues. The CDR3 loop is CASSFTTLGQGWYSNQPQHF. The CDR3 DNA reads as TGTGCCAGCAGCTTTACCACTTTGGGACAGGGATGGTATAGCAATCAGCCCCAGCATTTT.

The chain carries TRBV5-4 and TRBJ2-7; D is possibly TRBD2 (6 bases). Trimming cost V 4 bases and J 4 bases, with 15 bases left between them. The CDR3 spans 14 residues. Germline CDR1 SGHNT, CDR2 YYREEE (reference sequence). The CDR3: CASSPRDSGYEQYF. The CDR3, as DNA: TGTGCCAGCAGCCCCCGGGATAGCGGTTACGAGCAGTACTTC.

The chain employs TRBV7-2 and TRBJ2-1; possible D gene TRBD1, 6 bases. Germline V gene sequence: CDR1 SGHTA, CDR2 FQGNSA. The V gene lost 3 bases and the J gene lost 2 bases, with 14 bases spanning the gap. This CDR3 is built from 16 residues. CDR3 residues: CASSFRTDAAYNEQFF. CDR3 coding DNA: TGTGCCAGCAGCTTTCGGACAGACGCAGCCTACAATGAGCAGTTCTTC.